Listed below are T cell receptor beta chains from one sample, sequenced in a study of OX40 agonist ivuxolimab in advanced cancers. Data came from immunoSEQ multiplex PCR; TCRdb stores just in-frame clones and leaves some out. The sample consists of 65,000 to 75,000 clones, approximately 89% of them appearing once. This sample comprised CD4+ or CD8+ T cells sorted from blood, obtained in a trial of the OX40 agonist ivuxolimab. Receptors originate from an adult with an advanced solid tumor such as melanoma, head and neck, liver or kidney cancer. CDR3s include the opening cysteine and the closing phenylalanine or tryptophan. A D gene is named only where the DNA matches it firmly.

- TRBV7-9 CASSLFLNTEAFF
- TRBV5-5 CASSFEVLNSPLHF
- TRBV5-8 CASSPRVGGPQETQYF
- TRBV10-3 CAISESKGTEAFF
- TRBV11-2 CASSLGLSSYEQYF
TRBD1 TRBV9 CASSVGTGPYNEQFF
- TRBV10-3 CAIRRASGNTIYF
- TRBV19 CASSIGGEAFF
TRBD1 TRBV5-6 CASSRTGATYEQYF
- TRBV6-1 CAGANSPRLYEQYF
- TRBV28 CASSSPDSNEKLFF
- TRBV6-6 CASSYQGQSYNSPLHF
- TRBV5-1 CASSLDREGSPLHF
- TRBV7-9 CASSFTPDTQETQYF
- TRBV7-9 CASSPMGAVKETQYF
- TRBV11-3 CASSTDSSYEQYF
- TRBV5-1 CASRVLPGTEETQYF
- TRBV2 CASSRTLDGEQFF
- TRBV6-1 CASSEITASNTEAFF
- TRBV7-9 CASSVQGDQPQHF
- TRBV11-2 CASSPWDTTNYGYTF
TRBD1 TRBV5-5 CASSLRGTGAAVSPLHF
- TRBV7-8 CASSPTLIYGYTF
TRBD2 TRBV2 CASSDRGGQETQYF
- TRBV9 CASSVVGGKTEAFF
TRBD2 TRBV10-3 CAISESTSGGIF
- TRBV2 CASSEGGLGNEQFF
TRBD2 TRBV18 CASSPGLEGNEQFF
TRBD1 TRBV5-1 CASSRTGTDSYEQYF
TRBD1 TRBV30 CAWSRTGTGGITF
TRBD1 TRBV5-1 CASSTDRIGYTF
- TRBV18 CASSPPYGTAFF
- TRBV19 CASSIPMGPQHF
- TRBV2 CATRWGNTGELFF
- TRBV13 CASSIQNSGNTIYF
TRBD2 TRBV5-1 CASSLAGGGWNEQFF
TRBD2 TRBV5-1 CASSLGLAEHQETQYF
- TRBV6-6 CASSYLSVNGPQYF
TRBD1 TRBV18 CASSPSTGELLF
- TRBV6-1 CASSENLGPESYGYTF
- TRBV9 CASSVDSYSGNTIYF
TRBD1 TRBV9 CASSVEATGKEKLFF
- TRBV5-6 CASSLTKGPIQETQYF
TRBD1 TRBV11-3 CASSLEGIVPGQGYYGYTF
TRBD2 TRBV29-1 CSVSGTDTYNEQFF
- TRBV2 CASRSGGGTEAFF
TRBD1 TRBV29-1 CSADQGAETQYF
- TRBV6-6 CASSYRGPSSYEQYF
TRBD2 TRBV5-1 CASSLFLAGEGTQYF
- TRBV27 CASSPLEVEAFF
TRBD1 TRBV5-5 CASSLERGQGVFSYNEQFF
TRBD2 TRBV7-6 CASSFGTSGGSNEQFF
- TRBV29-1 CSVASVGPNEQFF
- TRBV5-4 CASSYSAMSSYNEQFF
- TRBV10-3 CAVRSLGSVGEQYF
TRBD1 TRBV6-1 CASSFNRGTEAFF